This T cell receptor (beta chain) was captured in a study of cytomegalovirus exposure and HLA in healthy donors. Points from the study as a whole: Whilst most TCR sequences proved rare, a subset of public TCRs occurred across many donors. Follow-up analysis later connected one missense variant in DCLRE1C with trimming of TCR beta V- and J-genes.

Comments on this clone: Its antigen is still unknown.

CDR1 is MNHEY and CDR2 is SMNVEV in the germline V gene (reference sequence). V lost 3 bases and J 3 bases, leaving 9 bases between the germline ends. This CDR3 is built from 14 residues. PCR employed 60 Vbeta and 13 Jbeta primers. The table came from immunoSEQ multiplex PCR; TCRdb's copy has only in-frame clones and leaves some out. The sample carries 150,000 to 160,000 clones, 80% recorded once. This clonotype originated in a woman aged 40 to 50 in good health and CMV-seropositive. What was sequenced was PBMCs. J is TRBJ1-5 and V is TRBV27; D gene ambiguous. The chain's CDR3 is CASSLTSINQPQHF. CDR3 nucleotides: TGTGCCAGCAGTTTGACTTCAATCAATCAGCCCCAGCATTTT.